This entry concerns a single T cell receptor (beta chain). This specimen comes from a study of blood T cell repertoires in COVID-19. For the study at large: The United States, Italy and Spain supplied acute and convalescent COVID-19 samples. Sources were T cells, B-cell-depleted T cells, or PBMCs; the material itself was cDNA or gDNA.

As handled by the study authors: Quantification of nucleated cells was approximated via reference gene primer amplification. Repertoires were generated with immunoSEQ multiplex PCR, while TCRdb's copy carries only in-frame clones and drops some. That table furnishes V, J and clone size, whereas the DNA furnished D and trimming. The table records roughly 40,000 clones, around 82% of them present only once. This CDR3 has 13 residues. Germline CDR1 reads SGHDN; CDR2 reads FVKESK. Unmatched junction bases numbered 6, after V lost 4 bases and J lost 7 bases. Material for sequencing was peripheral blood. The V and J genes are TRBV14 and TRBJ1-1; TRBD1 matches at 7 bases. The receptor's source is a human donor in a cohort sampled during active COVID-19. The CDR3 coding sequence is TGTGCCAGCAGCCGGAACCGGGACAGTGAAGCTTTCTTT. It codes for CASSRNRDSEAFF.